Listed here are 28 T cell receptor beta chains from one sample, sequenced in a study of blood T cells in healthy people across ages. Primers used in a second PCR of about 6 to 12 cycles were a sample-barcoded 5' primer and a J-beta primer mix. TCRdb called the 5' RACE reads again in MiXCR, with one record for every CDR3 protein. The table lists some 1.4 million distinct CDR3 sequences, approximately 42% of them singletons. Sequenced: blood. The receptors originated from a woman between 18 and 29 years old in good health.

This clonotype showed up just a few times. The chain recombines TRBV20-1 with TRBJ1-1; no clear D gene. CDR3 length: 12 residues. Germline lookup yields CDR1 DFQATT and CDR2 SNEGSKA (reference sequence). Between the trimmed V and J ends, which lost 4 bases and 11 bases, there was a span of 17 bases. The CDR3: CSATTVDRLAFF. CDR3 sequence (DNA): TGCAGTGCTACGACGGTAGACCGCTTGGCTTTCTTT.

This clonotype appeared a single time. The chain joins TRBV12-3 or TRBV12-4 to TRBJ1-1; a weak D match, TRBD1 (6 bases). Trimming removed 7 bases from V and 5 bases from J, with 17 bases in between. The CDR3 totals 14 residues. Here the CDR3 reads CASMLSAGVTEAFF. The CDR3 nucleotides read TGTGCCAGCATGCTGTCGGCAGGGGTAACTGAAGCTTTCTTT.

V usage is TRBV29-1 and J usage is TRBJ2-7; tentative D call: TRBD1 (5 bases). V gave up 0 bases and J gave up 7 bases, with 19 bases separating them. CDR3 size: 15 residues. CDR1 SQVTM and CDR2 ANQGSEA come from the germline V gene. CDR3 sequence: CSVEDLGQGRSEQYF. CDR3 nucleotides: TGCAGCGTTGAAGATCTAGGCCAGGGTAGGAGTGAGCAGTACTTC.

V is TRBV9 and J is TRBJ1-4; maybe TRBD1 (5 bases). Trimming took 4 bases from V and 0 from J, leaving 25 bases between them. This CDR3 comprises 20 residues. Germline CDR1 reads SGDLS; CDR2 reads YYNGEE. This CDR3 is CASSRSNQGPKLSTNEKLFF. For the CDR3, the DNA is TGTGCCAGCAGCCGTAGTAACCAGGGACCGAAGTTATCAACTAATGAAAAACTGTTTTTT.

This clonotype was counted only a few times. The J gene is TRBJ2-5, the V gene TRBV27, with D maybe TRBD2 (5 bases). The J call is doubtful: the DNA matches TRBJ2-7 better. This CDR3 has 13 residues. Germline V gene lookup returns CDR1 MNHEY and CDR2 SMNVEV (reference sequence). The CDR3 loop reads CASSAGLPLEQYF. For the CDR3, the DNA is TGTGCCAGCAGTGCTGGACTCCCCCTCGAGCAGTACTTC.

V and J are TRBV2 and TRBJ2-5, with 7 positions matching TRBD1. Germline CDR1 and CDR2: SNHLY and FYNNEI. The V and J ends lost 7 bases and 1 base, in that order; junction bases with no gene match: 9. The length of the CDR3 is 15 residues. The CDR3 region has the DNA TGTGCCAGCATCATCGTGTCAGGGGGCCAAGAGACCCAGTACTTC. This encodes CASIIVSGGQETQYF.

The table lists this clonotype with a few counts. The chain is built from TRBV20-1 and TRBJ2-7; a weak D match, TRBD2 (7 bases). The CDR3 spans 12 residues. Between the trimmed V and J ends, which lost 2 bases and 5 bases, there was a span of 10 bases. The germline CDR1 and CDR2 sequences are DFQATT and SNEGSKA (reference sequence). The CDR3: CSARSGGDEQYF. The DNA of the CDR3 is TGCAGTGCTAGATCGGGGGGCGACGAGCAGTACTTC.

Details on this clonotype: At one of its ends the junction is not consistent with the germline gene, which may arise from a read error. The gene calls are TRBV5-1 and TRBJ1-1; 9 bases fit TRBD1. There are 17 residues in the CDR3. Germline CDR1 is SGHRS and CDR2 is YFSETQ. The CDR3 region is CASSFLGQGRVNTEAFF. The CDR3 bases are TGCGCCAGCAGCTTTTTGGGACAGGGTCGTGTGAACACTGAAGCTTTTTTT.

With respect to this clonotype: Relative to the germline gene, one junction end is altered; a read error may explain this. The chain recombines TRBV18 with TRBJ2-4; TRBD1 aligns across 8 bases. Germline values: CDR1 KGHSH, CDR2 LQKENI. This CDR3 has 16 amino acids. The CDR3 coding sequence is TGTGCCTGCTCACCTCAGGGGGCGTTGGCCAAAAACATTCAGTACTTC. It yields the protein CACSPQGALAKNIQYF. Looking up the rest from reference TRBV18 and TRBJ2-4 gives the full variable domain: NAGVMQNPRHLVRRRGQEARLRCSPMKGHSHVYWYRQLPEEGLKFMVYLQKENIIDESGMPKERFSAEFPKEGPSILRIQQVVRGDSAAYFCACSPQGALAKNIQYFGAGTRLSVL.

The chain uses TRBV3-1 and TRBJ2-3; 7 bases map to TRBD2. The CDR3 runs to 16 residues. V was clipped by 6 bases and J by 8 bases; unmatched bases: 17. CDR1 is LGHDT, CDR2 YNNKEL, per germline (reference sequence). CDR3 DNA sequence: TGTGCCAGCAGTCACCTACTAGCGACCCGAGGCGGTACGCAGTATTTT. Translation: CASSHLLATRGGTQYF.

V and J are TRBV6-1 and TRBJ2-3; D remains ambiguous. Trimming took 6 bases from V and 4 from J, leaving 11 bases between them. In germline, CDR1 is MNHNS, CDR2 SASEGT. The CDR3 totals 13 residues. The DNA for the CDR3 is TGTGCCAGCAGAACGGACCTCGCAGATACGCAGTATTTT. Translating it yields CASRTDLADTQYF.

The gene calls are TRBV24-1 and TRBJ2-1; 10 positions agree with TRBD2. Germline CDR1 is KGHDR and CDR2 is SFDVKD. V lost 5 bases, J lost 6 bases, and 6 bases stayed unmatched. CDR3 length: 15 amino acids. The CDR3 spells CATSAASGGPNEQFF. CDR3 coding DNA: TGTGCCACCAGTGCGGCTAGCGGGGGTCCCAATGAGCAGTTCTTC.

This clonotype came up a few times. The chain employs TRBV25-1 and TRBJ2-1, with 10 bases lining up with TRBD2. V was clipped by 4 bases and J by 9 bases; unmatched bases: 3. CDR1 and CDR2 (germline): MGHDK, SYGVNS. CDR3 length: 13 amino acids. This chain's CDR3 is CASSGTSGSEQFF. The DNA for the CDR3 is TGTGCCAGCAGTGGGACTAGCGGAAGTGAGCAGTTCTTC. Using reference TRBV25-1 and TRBJ2-1 for the parts outside the CDR3, the full variable domain is EADIYQTPRYLVIGTGKKITLECSQTMGHDKMYWYQQDPGMELHLIHYSYGVNSTEKGDLSSESTVSRIRTEHFPLTLESARPSHTSQYLCASSGTSGSEQFFGPGTRLTVL.

About this clonotype: A read error may account for a junction end that differs from germline. The genes are TRBV4-1 and TRBJ1-2; weak D call: TRBD1 (6 bases). Germline CDR1 MGHRA, CDR2 YSYEKL. This CDR3 is built from 15 residues. This CDR3 is CAGSPGQLANYGYTF. The CDR3 bases are TGCGCCGGCAGCCCTGGACAGTTAGCTAACTATGGCTACACCTTC.

V and J are TRBV6-1 and TRBJ1-4, with 8 bases fitting TRBD1. Germline lookup yields CDR1 MNHNS and CDR2 SASEGT. The CDR3 is 18 amino acids. With V trimmed by 4 bases and J by 2 bases, 12 bases remained unmatched. CDR3 region: CASSGRTGRESTNEKLFF. CDR3 sequence (DNA): TGTGCCAGCAGTGGACGGACAGGGAGGGAGTCTACTAATGAAAAACTGTTTTTT.

This clonotype has at least ten counts. V gene TRBV28 combines with J gene TRBJ2-6; D might be TRBD1 (5 bases). V was trimmed by 3 bases and J by 3 bases, leaving 12 bases between them. This CDR3 is 16 amino acids long. Germline assignment: CDR1 MDHEN and CDR2 SYDVKM. This CDR3 reads CASSLSGLGGANVLTF. In DNA, the CDR3 is TGTGCCAGCAGTTTGTCAGGGTTAGGTGGGGCCAACGTCCTGACTTTC.

The CDR3 protein is CASILHRGTEAFF. The DNA for the CDR3 is TGTGCCAGCATTCTACACCGGGGGACTGAAGCTTTCTTT. The chain has TRBV28 and TRBJ1-1, with D perhaps matching TRBD1 (5 bases). V was trimmed by 7 bases and J by 5 bases, leaving 14 bases between them. The CDR3 extends over 13 amino acids. CDR1 and CDR2 (germline): MDHEN, SYDVKM. The full variable domain, in which reference TRBV28 and TRBJ1-1 provide the parts outside the CDR3, is DVKVTQSSRYLVKRTGEKVFLECVQDMDHENMFWYRQDPGLGLRLIYFSYDVKMKEKGDIPEGYSVSREKKERFSLILESASTNQTSMYLCASILHRGTEAFFGQGTRLTVV.

This clonotype was counted between two and nine times. The chain carries TRBV4-2 and TRBJ2-1; D gene uncertain. The CDR3 consists of 16 residues. Between the trimmed V and J ends, which lost 0 bases and 1 base, there was a span of 10 bases. Germline lookup yields CDR1 LGHNA and CDR2 YNFKEQ. This CDR3 is CASSQDKTGSYNEQFF. The CDR3 coding sequence is TGTGCCAGCAGCCAAGATAAGACCGGGTCCTACAATGAGCAGTTCTTC.

The count of this clonotype is one. At one boundary the junction diverges from the germline segment, which might be a read error. The chain carries TRBV28 and TRBJ1-1; the match to TRBD1 covers 7 bases. This CDR3 spans 14 amino acids. Germline assignment: CDR1 MDHEN and CDR2 SYDVKM. The CDR3 DNA reads as TGTGCCGGCAGCCAGGACAGGTTGAAAACTGAAGCTTTCTTT. Amino acid sequence: CAGSQDRLKTEAFF.

This chain joins TRBV12-3 or TRBV12-4 and TRBJ1-1; D is ambiguous. V was pared by 7 bases and J by 6 bases, with 27 bases between. The CDR3 runs to 17 residues. In DNA, the CDR3 is TGTGCCAGCACCACTTCGCGGCAGTTTCGGGTTTACGCTGAAGCTTTCTTT. The encoded protein is CASTTSRQFRVYAEAFF.

The chain is built from TRBV2 and TRBJ2-7, with 11 positions matching TRBD1. The CDR3 sequence is 13 residues long. V was pared by 8 bases and J by 4 bases, with 4 bases of the junction left unmatched. Germline CDR1 SNHLY, CDR2 FYNNEI. The CDR3 loop is CASRTGGRYEQYF. The CDR3, as DNA: TGTGCCAGCCGGACAGGGGGCCGGTACGAGCAGTACTTC.

This clonotype was counted a few times. The chain combines TRBV5-1 with TRBJ1-2; D gene uncertain. This CDR3 has 13 residues. The V end was cut by 0 bases, the J end by 5 bases, with 8 bases between. CDR1 and CDR2 (germline): SGHRS, YFSETQ. The chain's CDR3 is CASSLEVQYGYTF. The DNA of the CDR3 is TGCGCCAGCAGCTTGGAGGTCCAATATGGCTACACCTTC.

The chain links TRBV29-1 to TRBJ2-1; tentative D call: TRBD2 (5 bases). Germline assignment: CDR1 SQVTM and CDR2 ANQGSEA. V lost 4 bases to trimming and J lost 13 bases, with 14 bases between them. The CDR3 has 11 amino acids. The CDR3 coding sequence is TGCAGCGTTGCTAGCCCCGCGACCCAGTTCTTC. Translated, it gives CSVASPATQFF.

The chain uses TRBV27 and TRBJ1-6, with D unclear. Germline CDR1 is MNHEY and CDR2 is SMNVEV (reference sequence). The CDR3 spans 15 residues. The ends were cut back, 6 bases at V and 5 bases at J, with 14 bases in the middle. The CDR3 coding sequence is TGTGCCAGCAGCCTTAGGGCAGACAATAATTCACCCCTCCACTTT. Amino acid sequence: CASSLRADNNSPLHF.

This clonotype has just one count. The V gene is TRBV20-1, the J gene TRBJ2-5, with no clear D. The J call may be incorrect, as the DNA end agrees better with TRBJ2-7. Looked up from germline, CDR1 is DFQATT and CDR2 is SNEGSKA (reference sequence). The CDR3 extends over 12 amino acids. The CDR3 nucleotides are TGCAGTGCACCTCTGGGCGGCCCCGAGCAGTACTTC. Its protein is CSAPLGGPEQYF.

The gene calls are TRBV5-4 and TRBJ2-7, with D possibly being TRBD1 or TRBD2 (5 bases each). The CDR3 spans 17 residues. In germline, CDR1 is SGHNT, CDR2 YYREEE (reference sequence). Trimming took 1 base from V and 0 from J, leaving 17 bases between them. The CDR3 DNA is TGTGCCAGCAGCTTGAACCCGATTGAGGGGCTCTCCTACGAGCAGTACTTC. Protein sequence: CASSLNPIEGLSYEQYF.

This clonotype was picked up a small number of times. This rearrangement joins TRBV9 to TRBJ2-1; TRBD2 aligns across 13 bases. The CDR3 totals 17 residues. V lost 3 bases and J lost 7; bases outside the gene matches: 10. The germline V gene encodes CDR1 SGDLS and CDR2 YYNGEE. As DNA, the CDR3 is TGTGCCAGCAGCGAAGGACTAGCGGGGGCCGGGGCAAATGAGCAGTTCTTC. Translating it yields CASSEGLAGAGANEQFF.

The chain recombines TRBV27 with TRBJ2-3, with 9 bases identical to TRBD2. Germline CDR1 is MNHEY and CDR2 is SMNVEV (reference sequence). The CDR3 is 15 residues long. Trimming removed 5 bases from V and 4 bases from J; junction bases left unmatched: 7. The CDR3 nucleotides read TGTGCCAGCAGTAGAGCTAGCGGGAAGTCAGATACGCAGTATTTT. Its protein product is CASSRASGKSDTQYF.